These T cell receptor beta chains were read from a single sample in a study of cytomegalovirus exposure and HLA in healthy donors. Here immunoSEQ multiplex PCR was the method, and the copy in TCRdb shows in-frame clones only, minus some. The sample yields some 95,000 clones, more than 60% seen once. Material for sequencing was PBMCs. All receptors come from a man between 50 and 59 years old in good health and CMV-seropositive. CDR3s include the opening cysteine and the closing phenylalanine or tryptophan. The order of the fields is D gene, V gene, J gene, clone size, CDR3 protein, CDR3 DNA. The D gene is left open where the match is weak. Where a row states a size, it is once, few, many or the class of an expanded clone; other rows omit it.

TRBD1	TRBV4-2	TRBJ1-2	.	CASSQPGQGARGYTF	TGTGCCAGCAGCCAGCCGGGACAGGGGGCGAGGGGCTACACCTTC
TRBD1	TRBV19	TRBJ2-7	.	CASSIIKRTGFYEQYF	TGTGCCAGTAGTATTATTAAGCGGACAGGGTTCTACGAGCAGTACTTC
TRBD2	TRBV7-3	TRBJ2-3	.	CASSKGLAGGGDTQYF	TGTGCCAGCAGCAAGGGACTAGCGGGGGGTGGAGATACGCAGTATTTT
TRBD1	TRBV27	TRBJ1-2	.	CASSLTPTGTSYPNYGYTF	TGTGCCAGCAGTTTAACTCCGACAGGGACTTCCTACCCTAACTATGGCTACACCTTC
.	TRBV19	TRBJ2-3	few	CASSSFSTQDTQYF	TGTGCCAGTAGTTCCTTTTCCACACAGGATACGCAGTATTTT
.	TRBV27	TRBJ2-7	.	CASSETGWGQYF	TGTGCCAGCAGTGAAACAGGGTGGGGACAGTACTTC
.	TRBV18	TRBJ1-5	.	CASSPNTGNQPQHF	TGTGCCAGCTCACCCAATACAGGGAATCAGCCCCAGCATTTT
TRBD2	TRBV5-1	TRBJ2-1	.	CASSTGLAGNQFF	TGCGCCAGCAGCACGGGACTAGCGGGGAACCAGTTCTTC
.	TRBV4-3	TRBJ2-4	.	CASSQDPRAKNIQYF	TGCGCCAGCAGCCAAGATCCCAGGGCCAAAAACATTCAGTACTTC
.	TRBV7-2	TRBJ2-3	.	CASNLNPRPTDTQYF	TGTGCCAGCAACCTAAACCCCCGCCCTACAGATACGCAGTATTTT
TRBD1	TRBV27	TRBJ2-7	.	CASSLQGVIPYEQYF	TGTGCCAGCAGCCTACAGGGGGTGATCCCCTACGAGCAGTACTTC
.	TRBV7-9	TRBJ2-7	.	CASSLKGSSLSEQYF	TGTGCCAGCAGCTTAAAAGGTAGTAGCCTCAGCGAGCAGTACTTC
.	TRBV7-2	TRBJ2-3	.	CASSPDSLGTDTQYF	TGTGCCAGCAGCCCGGACAGTCTGGGCACAGATACGCAGTATTTT
.	TRBV6-5	TRBJ2-3	.	CASSPTAGNQDTQYF	TGTGCCAGCAGCCCCACCGCGGGCAATCAAGATACGCAGTATTTT
.	TRBV5-8	TRBJ1-1	.	CASSTVGNTEAFF	TGTGCCAGCAGCACCGTCGGGAACACTGAAGCTTTCTTT
.	TRBV14	TRBJ1-2	.	CASSLTGLGGYPF	TGTGCCAGCAGCCTGACAGGACTTGGTGGCTACCCCTTC
TRBD1	TRBV5-1	TRBJ2-6	.	CASSLAGPGGVSGANVLTF	TGCGCCAGCAGCTTGGCTGGACCAGGGGGCGTTTCTGGGGCCAACGTCCTGACTTTC
.	TRBV28	TRBJ1-1	.	CASSLSEDTEAFF	TGTGCCAGCAGTTTATCGGAGGACACTGAAGCTTTCTTT
TRBD2	TRBV7-2	TRBJ2-3	.	CASSLGLAGGSTDTQYF	TGTGCCAGCAGCTTAGGACTAGCGGGGGGCAGCACAGATACGCAGTATTTT
.	TRBV19	TRBJ2-4	.	CASSIATFLAKNIQYF	TGTGCCAGTAGTATCGCGACTTTTCTAGCCAAAAACATTCAGTACTTC
TRBD1	TRBV9	TRBJ2-3	.	CASSVVGTAQYF	TGTGCCAGCAGCGTGGTCGGGACAGCACAGTATTTT
TRBD2	TRBV6-4	TRBJ2-3	.	CASSVAGDGDTQYF	TGTGCCAGCAGTGTTGCGGGGGATGGTGATACGCAGTATTTT
.	TRBV7-9	TRBJ1-1	.	CASSPQGLGLTEAFF	TGTGCCAGCAGCCCGCAGGGGCTCGGGTTGACTGAAGCTTTCTTT
.	TRBV29-1	TRBJ2-5	.	CSVRPGFFGTETQYF	TGCAGCGTCCGACCCGGGTTTTTTGGTACGGAGACCCAGTACTTC
TRBD2	TRBV27	TRBJ2-7	.	CASSLGTSGAYEQYF	TGTGCCAGCAGTCTAGGGACTAGCGGGGCCTACGAGCAGTACTTC
.	TRBV18	TRBJ2-7	.	CASSPSGISYEQYF	TGTGCCAGCTCACCATCCGGGATTTCCTACGAGCAGTACTTC
.	TRBV7-3	TRBJ2-5	.	CASSLGHSQETQYF	TGTGCCAGCAGCTTGGGACATTCCCAAGAGACCCAGTACTTC
.	TRBV6-5	TRBJ2-7	.	CASSPLGPASEQYF	TGTGCCAGCAGCCCCCTAGGTCCCGCCTCCGAGCAGTACTTC
.	TRBV28	TRBJ1-4	few	CASSPNLVSGEKLFF	TGTGCCAGCAGTCCCAACCTTGTATCAGGTGAAAAACTGTTTTTT
TRBD2	TRBV27	TRBJ2-1	.	CASSIGLAGNEQFF	TGTGCCAGCAGTATAGGACTAGCGGGGAACGAGCAGTTCTTC
TRBD1	TRBV27	TRBJ1-1	.	CASRRGGQGRLNTEAFF	TGTGCCAGCAGGCGTGGGGGACAGGGGCGGTTGAACACTGAAGCTTTCTTT
TRBD1	TRBV7-9	TRBJ1-4	.	CASSFLPTGPNEKLFF	TGTGCCAGCAGCTTCCTCCCGACAGGGCCTAATGAAAAACTGTTTTTT
.	TRBV19	TRBJ2-1	.	CAAGGSSYNEQFF	TGTGCCGCAGGGGGGAGCTCCTACAATGAGCAGTTCTTC
TRBD2	TRBV10-3	TRBJ2-5	.	CATGLAGNQETQYF	TGTGCCACCGGACTAGCGGGGAACCAAGAGACCCAGTACTTC
TRBD1	TRBV4-2	TRBJ1-4	few	CASSQDRGQNEKLFF	TGTGCCAGCAGCCAAGACAGGGGGCAAAATGAAAAACTGTTTTTT
.	TRBV10-3	TRBJ1-6	.	CAISESREGVVYNSPLHF	TGTGCCATCAGTGAGTCGAGAGAGGGGGTAGTCTATAATTCACCCCTCCACTTT
.	TRBV19	TRBJ1-6	once	CASSSKAGVYNSPLHF	TGTGCCAGTAGTTCAAAGGCGGGGGTCTATAATTCACCCCTCCACTTT
TRBD1	TRBV5-1	TRBJ2-1	.	CASSLAGQGWNEQFF	TGCGCCAGCAGCTTGGCGGGACAGGGGTGGAATGAGCAGTTCTTC
.	TRBV28	TRBJ2-7	.	CASSLASARSSYEQYF	TGTGCCAGCAGTTTAGCTAGCGCGAGGAGCTCCTACGAGCAGTACTTC
TRBD1	TRBV7-2	TRBJ2-3	.	CASSQQGSTDTQYF	TGTGCCAGCAGCCAACAGGGGAGCACAGATACGCAGTATTTT
.	TRBV14	TRBJ2-7	.	CASSQDPFTYEQYF	TGTGCCAGCAGCCAAGATCCCTTTACCTACGAGCAGTACTTC
TRBD1	TRBV2	TRBJ2-1	.	CASNRQGANNNEQFF	TGTGCCAGCAATCGTCAGGGGGCAAATAACAATGAGCAGTTCTTC
.	TRBV27	TRBJ2-7	.	CASSSTGTPFSYEQYF	TGTGCCAGCAGTTCCACAGGAACCCCATTTTCCTACGAGCAGTACTTC
.	TRBV27	TRBJ1-5	.	CASYPLMRAQHF	TGTGCCAGCTATCCCTTAATGAGAGCCCAGCATTTT
TRBD2	TRBV4-3	TRBJ2-1	.	CASSQDIAAGSVYNEQFF	TGCGCCAGCAGCCAAGATATAGCAGCGGGGAGTGTTTACAATGAGCAGTTCTTC
TRBD2	TRBV18	TRBJ2-7	.	CASSPPSGGFSYEQYF	TGTGCCAGCTCACCACCCAGCGGGGGTTTCTCCTACGAGCAGTACTTC
.	TRBV30	TRBJ1-1	.	CAWREGTEAFF	TGTGCCTGGAGGGAGGGCACTGAAGCTTTCTTT
TRBD1	TRBV11-2	TRBJ2-7	few	CASSLGNRGAEQYF	TGTGCCAGCAGCTTAGGTAACAGGGGGGCCGAGCAGTACTTC
TRBD2	TRBV5-1	TRBJ2-3	.	CASSSIGGDTDTQYF	TGCGCCAGCAGCTCCATCGGGGGGGACACAGATACGCAGTATTTT
.	TRBV28	TRBJ2-7	.	CASSSPGSRPLLWF	TGTGCCAGCAGTTCCCCGGGGAGTCGGCCCCTGCTTTGGTTC
TRBD1	TRBV19	TRBJ2-7	.	CASNEGASNEQYF	TGTGCCAGTAACGAGGGGGCTAGCAACGAGCAGTACTTC
.	TRBV7-9	TRBJ1-1	.	CASSPEIGGWNTEAFF	TGTGCCAGCAGCCCGGAGATCGGGGGATGGAACACTGAAGCTTTCTTT
.	TRBV28	TRBJ1-2	.	CASSFGGWGYGYTF	TGTGCCAGCAGTTTTGGAGGGTGGGGCTATGGCTACACCTTC
.	TRBV9	TRBJ2-3	.	CASSVDSYTDTQYF	TGTGCCAGCAGCGTGGACAGCTACACAGATACGCAGTATTTT
TRBD2	TRBV5-6	TRBJ2-7	.	CASSSGLAGGTYEQYF	TGTGCCAGCAGCTCCGGACTAGCGGGGGGGACGTACGAGCAGTACTTC
.	TRBV30	TRBJ1-5	once	CAWSVIGGREQPQHF	TGTGCCTGGAGTGTAATCGGGGGGCGCGAGCAGCCCCAGCATTTT
.	TRBV7-2	TRBJ1-2	.	CASSAGSTVWGYTF	TGTGCCAGCAGCGCCGGTTCGACAGTTTGGGGCTACACCTTC
TRBD2	TRBV5-1	TRBJ2-1	.	CASSLTAGAQSYHEQFF	TGCGCCAGCAGCTTGACAGCGGGGGCCCAATCATACCATGAGCAGTTCTTC
.	TRBV6-6	TRBJ2-3	few	CASKPDRGSSTDTQYF	TGTGCCAGCAAACCCGACAGAGGATCTAGCACAGATACGCAGTATTTT
TRBD1	TRBV7-2	TRBJ2-1	.	CASSGRTGDNEQFF	TGTGCCAGCAGCGGGAGGACAGGGGACAATGAGCAGTTCTTC